The table lists the clone carrying this TCR beta chain with many counts. From RNA transcripts, TCR beta CDR3 regions were amplified. HTBI primers were used for first-round RT-PCR of the TCR CDR3. TCRdb re-called the multiplex PCR reads with MiXCR, one entry per CDR3 protein. The data hold around 420,000 distinct CDR3 sequences, with roughly an eighth observed a single time. V was pared by 6 bases and J by 4 bases, with 10 bases of the junction left unmatched. CDR3 size: 15 residues. Germline V lookup: CDR1 MDHEN, CDR2 SYDVKM. The data were taken from a study of T cells in Graves' hyperthyroidism and ophthalmopathy. Newly diagnosed hyperthyroidism patients aged 18 to 65 years had disease lasting under 2 months.

J is TRBJ2-7 and V is TRBV28; TRBD2 matches 9 bases. The sample taken for sequencing was blood. This receptor was taken from a woman aged 18 to 35 with Graves' hyperthyroidism. Here the CDR3 DNA reads TGTGCCAGCAGCGGGACTAGCCGTCTCTCGTACGAGCAGTACTTC. Translated, it gives CASSGTSRLSYEQYF.